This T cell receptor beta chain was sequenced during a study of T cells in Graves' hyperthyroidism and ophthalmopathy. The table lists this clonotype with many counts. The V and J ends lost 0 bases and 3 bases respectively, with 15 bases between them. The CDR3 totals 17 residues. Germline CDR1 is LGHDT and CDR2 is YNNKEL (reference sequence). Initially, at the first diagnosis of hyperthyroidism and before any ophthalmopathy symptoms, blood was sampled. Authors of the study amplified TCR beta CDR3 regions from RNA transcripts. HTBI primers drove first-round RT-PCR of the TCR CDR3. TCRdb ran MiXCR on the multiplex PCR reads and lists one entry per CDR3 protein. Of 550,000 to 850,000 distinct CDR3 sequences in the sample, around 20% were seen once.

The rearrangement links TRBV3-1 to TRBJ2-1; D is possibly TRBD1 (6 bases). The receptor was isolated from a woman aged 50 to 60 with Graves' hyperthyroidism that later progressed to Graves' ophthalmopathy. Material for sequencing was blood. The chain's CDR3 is CASSQEGSGTSYNEQFF. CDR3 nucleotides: TGTGCCAGCAGCCAAGAGGGCTCCGGGACAAGCTACAATGAGCAGTTCTTC.